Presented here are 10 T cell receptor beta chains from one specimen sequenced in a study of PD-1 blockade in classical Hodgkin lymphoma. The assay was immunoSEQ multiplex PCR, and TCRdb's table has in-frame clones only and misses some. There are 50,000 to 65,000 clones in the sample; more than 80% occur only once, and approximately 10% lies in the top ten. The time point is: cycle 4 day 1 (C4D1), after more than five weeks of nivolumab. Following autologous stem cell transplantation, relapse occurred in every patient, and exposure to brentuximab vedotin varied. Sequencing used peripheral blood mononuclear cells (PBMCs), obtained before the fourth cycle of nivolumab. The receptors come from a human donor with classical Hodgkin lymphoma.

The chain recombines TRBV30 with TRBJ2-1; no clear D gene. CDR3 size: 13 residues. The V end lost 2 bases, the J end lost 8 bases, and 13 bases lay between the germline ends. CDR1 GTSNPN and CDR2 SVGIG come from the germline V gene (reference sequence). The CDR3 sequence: CAWSRDHGDEQFF. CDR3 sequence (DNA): TGTGCCTGGAGTCGAGACCATGGGGATGAGCAGTTCTTC.

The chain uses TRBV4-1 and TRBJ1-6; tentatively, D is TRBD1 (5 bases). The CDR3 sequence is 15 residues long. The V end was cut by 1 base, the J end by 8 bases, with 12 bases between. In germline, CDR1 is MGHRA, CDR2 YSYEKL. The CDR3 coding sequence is TGCGCCAGCAGCCAAGTGCAGGGACTGGATTCACCCCTCCACTTT. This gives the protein CASSQVQGLDSPLHF.

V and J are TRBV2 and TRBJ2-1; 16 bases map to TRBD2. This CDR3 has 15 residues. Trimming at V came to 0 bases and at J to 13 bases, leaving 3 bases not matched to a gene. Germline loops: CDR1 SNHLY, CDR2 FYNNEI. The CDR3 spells CASSEAGLAGGQQFF. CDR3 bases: TGTGCCAGCAGTGAAGCGGGACTAGCGGGGGGGCAACAGTTCTTC.

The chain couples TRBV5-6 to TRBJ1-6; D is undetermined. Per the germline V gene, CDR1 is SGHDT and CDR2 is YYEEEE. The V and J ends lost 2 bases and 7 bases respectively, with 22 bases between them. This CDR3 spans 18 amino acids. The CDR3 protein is CASSFLPPPGRLNSPLHF. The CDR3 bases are TGTGCCAGCAGCTTCTTACCGCCCCCGGGCAGGCTGAATTCACCCCTCCACTTT.

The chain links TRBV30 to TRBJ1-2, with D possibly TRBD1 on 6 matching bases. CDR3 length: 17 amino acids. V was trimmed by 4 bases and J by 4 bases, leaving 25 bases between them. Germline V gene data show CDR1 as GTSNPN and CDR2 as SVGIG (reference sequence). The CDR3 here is CAWTRQLSDARGYGYTF. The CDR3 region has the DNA TGTGCCTGGACCAGACAACTCTCCGACGCCAGGGGCTATGGCTACACCTTC.

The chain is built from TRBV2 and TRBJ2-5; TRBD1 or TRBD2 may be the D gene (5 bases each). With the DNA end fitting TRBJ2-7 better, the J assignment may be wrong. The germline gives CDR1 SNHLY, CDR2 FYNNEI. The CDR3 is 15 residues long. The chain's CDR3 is CASSERGPPPYEQYF. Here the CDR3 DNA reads TGTGCCAGCAGTGAAAGGGGACCCCCTCCATACGAGCAGTACTTC.

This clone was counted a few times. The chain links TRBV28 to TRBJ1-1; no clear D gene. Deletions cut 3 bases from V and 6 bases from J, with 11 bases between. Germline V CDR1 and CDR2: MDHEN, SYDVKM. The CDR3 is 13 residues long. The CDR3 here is CASSFRMMAEAFF. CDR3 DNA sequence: TGTGCCAGCAGTTTCAGGATGATGGCTGAAGCTTTCTTT.

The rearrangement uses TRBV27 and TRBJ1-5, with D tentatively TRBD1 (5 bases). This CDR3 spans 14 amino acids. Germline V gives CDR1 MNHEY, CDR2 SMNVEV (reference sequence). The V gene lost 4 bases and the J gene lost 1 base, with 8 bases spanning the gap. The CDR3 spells CASSSGNSNQPQHF. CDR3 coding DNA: TGTGCCAGCAGTTCAGGGAACAGCAATCAGCCCCAGCATTTT.

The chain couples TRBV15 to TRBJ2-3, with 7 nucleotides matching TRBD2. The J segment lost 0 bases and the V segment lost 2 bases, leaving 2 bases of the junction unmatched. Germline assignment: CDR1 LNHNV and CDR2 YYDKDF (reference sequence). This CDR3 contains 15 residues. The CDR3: CATSRLAESTDTQYF. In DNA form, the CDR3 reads TGTGCCACCAGCAGACTAGCGGAGAGCACAGATACGCAGTATTTT.

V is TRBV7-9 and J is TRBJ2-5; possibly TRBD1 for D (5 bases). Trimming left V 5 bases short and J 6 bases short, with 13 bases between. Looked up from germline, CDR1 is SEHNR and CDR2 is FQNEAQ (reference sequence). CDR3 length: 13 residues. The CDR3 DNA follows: TGTGCCAGCAGCACAGGTTCGAGGCAGACCCAGTACTTC. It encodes CASSTGSRQTQYF.